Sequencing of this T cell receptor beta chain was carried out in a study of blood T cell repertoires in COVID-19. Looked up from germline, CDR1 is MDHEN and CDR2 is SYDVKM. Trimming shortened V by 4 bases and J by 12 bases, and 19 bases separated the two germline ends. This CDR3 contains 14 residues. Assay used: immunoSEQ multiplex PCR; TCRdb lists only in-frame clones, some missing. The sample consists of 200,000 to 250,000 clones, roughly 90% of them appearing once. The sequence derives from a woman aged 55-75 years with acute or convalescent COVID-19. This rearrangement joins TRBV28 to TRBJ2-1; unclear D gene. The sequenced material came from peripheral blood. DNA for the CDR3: TGTGCCAGCAGTTCCCCGCCCGGGTCCGGTGGGCAGTTCTTC. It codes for CASSSPPGSGGQFF.